The clone carrying this T cell receptor beta chain is labeled as medium-sized. TCRdb reanalysed the PCR reads using MiXCR and keeps one entry per CDR3 protein. The table records about 21,000 distinct CDR3 sequences, 30% to 40% of them present only once. This sample was included in a study of tumor-infiltrating lymphocytes in oesophageal squamous cell carcinoma. The junction had 7 bases not matched to a gene; V was cut back by 5 bases and J by 6 bases. The CDR3 totals 15 residues. Germline V lookup: CDR1 MNHNS, CDR2 SASEGT. The chain couples TRBV6-1 to TRBJ2-7, with 13 bases aligning to TRBD2. The sample consisted of esophageal tumor tissue. The sequence came from a male donor with esophageal squamous cell carcinoma. Here the CDR3 reads CASSQPGLAGLEQYF. CDR3 nucleotides: TGTGCCAGCAGTCAACCGGGACTAGCGGGACTCGAGCAGTACTTC.